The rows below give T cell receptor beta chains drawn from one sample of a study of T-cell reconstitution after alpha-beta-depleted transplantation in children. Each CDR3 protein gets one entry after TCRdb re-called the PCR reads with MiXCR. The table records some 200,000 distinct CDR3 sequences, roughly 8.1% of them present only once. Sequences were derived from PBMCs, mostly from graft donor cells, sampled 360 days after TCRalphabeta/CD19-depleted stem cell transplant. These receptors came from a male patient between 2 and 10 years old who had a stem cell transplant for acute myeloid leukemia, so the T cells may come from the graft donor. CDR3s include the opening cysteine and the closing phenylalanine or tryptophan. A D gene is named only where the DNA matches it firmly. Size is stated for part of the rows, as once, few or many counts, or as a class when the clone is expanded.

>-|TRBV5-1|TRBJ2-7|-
CASSSHRYEQYF
TGCGCCAGCAGCTCGCATCGCTACGAGCAGTACTTC
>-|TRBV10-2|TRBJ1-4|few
CASSFDKPGYGEKLFF
TGCGCCAGCAGTTTTGACAAGCCGGGCTACGGGGAAAAACTGTTTTTT
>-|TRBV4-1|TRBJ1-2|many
CASSQVGSNYGYTF
TGCGCCAGCAGCCAAGTAGGGTCTAACTATGGCTACACCTTC
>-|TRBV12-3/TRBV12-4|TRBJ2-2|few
CASSTYRVDTGELFF
TGTGCCAGCAGTACGTACAGGGTGGACACCGGGGAGCTGTTTTTT
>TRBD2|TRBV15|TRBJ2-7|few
CATSRVRTSGYEQYF
TGTGCCACCAGCAGAGTTCGGACTAGCGGCTACGAGCAGTACTTC
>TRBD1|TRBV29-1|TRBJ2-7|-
CSVERVPVGQGGRSSYEQYF
TGCAGCGTTGAAAGGGTACCGGTCGGACAGGGGGGAAGAAGCTCCTACGAGCAGTACTTC
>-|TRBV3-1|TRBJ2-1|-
CASSQEWDGRGEQFF
TGTGCCAGCAGCCAAGAATGGGACGGGCGGGGTGAGCAGTTCTTC
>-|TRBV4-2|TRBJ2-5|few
CASSQDGGRIQETQYF
TGTGCCAGCAGCCAAGATGGGGGACGGATCCAAGAGACCCAGTACTTC
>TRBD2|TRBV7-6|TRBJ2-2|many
CASSRESPGLAERCSAGELFF
TGTGCTAGCAGCCGCGAGAGTCCGGGACTAGCGGAGAGGTGTAGCGCCGGGGAGCTGTTTTTT
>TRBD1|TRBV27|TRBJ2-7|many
CASSKQGGSYEQYF
TGTGCCAGCAGCAAACAGGGGGGTTCTTACGAGCAGTACTTC
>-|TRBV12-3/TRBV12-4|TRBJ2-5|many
CASSFIGETQYF
TGTGCCAGCAGTTTTATAGGGGAGACCCAGTACTTC
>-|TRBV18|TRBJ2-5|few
CASSPPLETQYF
TGTGCCAGCTCACCACCATTGGAGACCCAGTACTTC
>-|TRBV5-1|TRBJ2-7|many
CASSFSGSYEQYF
TGCGCCAGCAGCTTTAGCGGTTCATACGAGCAGTACTTC
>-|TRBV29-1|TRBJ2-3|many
CSVGQDFTDTQYF
TGCAGCGTTGGACAGGATTTTACAGATACGCAGTATTTT
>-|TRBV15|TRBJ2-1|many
CATSRGVRAPSYNEQFF
TGTGCCACCAGCAGAGGGGTGAGGGCCCCCTCCTACAATGAGCAGTTCTTC
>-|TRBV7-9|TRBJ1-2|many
CASSVGGTGFYGYTF
TGTGCCAGCAGCGTGGGAGGAACAGGTTTCTATGGCTACACCTTC
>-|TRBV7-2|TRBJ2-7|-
CASSLAPGPYEQYF
TGTGCCAGCAGCTTAGCGCCGGGACCCTACGAGCAGTACTTC
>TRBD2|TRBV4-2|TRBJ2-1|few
CASSQVGGTSINEQFF
TGTGCCAGCAGCCAAGTCGGAGGGACTAGCATCAATGAGCAGTTCTTC
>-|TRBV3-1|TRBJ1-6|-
CASSQTRDSPLHF
TGTGCCAGCAGCCAAACGCGGGATTCACCCCTCCACTTT
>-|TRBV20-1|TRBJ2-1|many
CSARASMGDYNEQFF
TGCAGTGCTAGAGCTAGCATGGGGGACTACAATGAGCAGTTCTTC
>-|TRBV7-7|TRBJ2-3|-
CASSSYQGADTQYF
TGTGCTAGCAGCTCTTATCAGGGAGCAGATACGCAGTATTTT
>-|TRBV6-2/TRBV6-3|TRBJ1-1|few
CASRRTEGRGAFF
TGTGCCAGCAGGCGGACCGAGGGTCGGGGAGCTTTCTTT
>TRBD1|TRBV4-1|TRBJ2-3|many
CASSRGTARGSDTQYF
TGCGCCAGCAGCCGAGGGACAGCCCGAGGGAGTGATACGCAGTATTTT
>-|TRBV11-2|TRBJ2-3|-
CASSLGPYTDTQYF
TGTGCCAGCAGCTTAGGACCCTACACAGATACGCAGTATTTT
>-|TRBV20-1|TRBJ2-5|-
CSAKIAGFSRETQYF
TGCAGTGCTAAGATCGCGGGCTTTTCGAGGGAGACCCAGTACTTC
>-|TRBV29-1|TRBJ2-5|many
CSVRMGTQYF
TGCAGCGTTAGAATGGGGACCCAGTACTTC
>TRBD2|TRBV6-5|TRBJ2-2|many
CASSRSRLARNTGELFF
TGTGCCAGCAGTCGCTCCAGACTAGCGCGGAACACCGGGGAGCTGTTTTTT
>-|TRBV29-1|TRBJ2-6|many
CSVGLGSGANVLTF
TGCAGCGTTGGTCTTGGCTCTGGGGCCAACGTCCTGACTTTC
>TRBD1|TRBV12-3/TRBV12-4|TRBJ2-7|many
CASKLPGQGAYEQYF
TGTGCCAGCAAACTCCCGGGACAGGGGGCTTACGAGCAGTACTTC
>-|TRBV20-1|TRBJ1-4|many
CSARRTNEKLFF
TGCAGTGCTAGACGGACTAATGAAAAACTGTTTTTT
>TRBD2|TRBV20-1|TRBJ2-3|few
CSARTTSVDTQYF
TGCAGTGCTAGAACGACTAGCGTCGATACGCAGTATTTT
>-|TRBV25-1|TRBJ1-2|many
CASSDLTGKGYTF
TGTGCCAGCAGTGACCTTACAGGGAAGGGCTACACCTTC
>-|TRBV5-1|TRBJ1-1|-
CASSPSPRTEAFF
TGCGCCAGCAGCCCCTCCCCGAGGACTGAAGCTTTCTTT
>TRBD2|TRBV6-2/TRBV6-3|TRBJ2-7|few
CASSQASGKETDYEQYF
TGTGCCAGCAGCCAGGCTAGCGGGAAAGAGACGGACTACGAGCAGTACTTC
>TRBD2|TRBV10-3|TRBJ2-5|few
CAISRTSGGIRETQYF
TGTGCCATCAGTCGGACTAGCGGGGGAATCCGTGAGACCCAGTACTTC
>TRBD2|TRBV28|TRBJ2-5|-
CASSTAGVVETQYF
TGTGCCAGCAGCACAGCGGGAGTTGTAGAGACCCAGTACTTC
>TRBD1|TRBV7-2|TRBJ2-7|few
CASSSGQGRVYEQYF
TGTGCCAGCAGCTCGGGACAGGGTAGGGTATACGAGCAGTACTTC
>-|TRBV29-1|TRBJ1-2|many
CSVDTGPDYGYTF
TGCAGCGTTGATACAGGACCGGACTATGGCTACACCTTC
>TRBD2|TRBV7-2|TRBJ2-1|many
CASSLVSSAGGFDEQFF
TGTGCCAGCAGCTTAGTCTCCTCAGCGGGGGGATTTGATGAGCAGTTCTTC
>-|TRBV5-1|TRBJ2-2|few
CASSFYNTGELFF
TGCGCCAGCAGCTTTTATAACACCGGGGAGCTGTTTTTT
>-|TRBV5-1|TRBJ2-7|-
CASSTGTSLTYEQYF
TGCGCCAGCAGCACCGGGACTTCCCTGACCTACGAGCAGTACTTC
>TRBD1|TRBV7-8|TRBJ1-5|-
CASSIGQGRNQPQHF
TGTGCCAGCAGCATCGGACAGGGGCGCAATCAGCCCCAGCATTTT
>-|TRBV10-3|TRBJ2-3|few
CAISGRAKGGILADTQYF
TGTGCCATCAGTGGCAGGGCCAAGGGGGGGATCCTCGCAGATACGCAGTATTTT
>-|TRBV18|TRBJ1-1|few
CASSPLGGTEAFF
TGTGCCAGCTCACCACTCGGGGGCACTGAAGCTTTCTTT
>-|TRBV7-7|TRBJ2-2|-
CASTQGTLNTGELFF
TGTGCTAGCACCCAAGGGACTCTGAACACCGGGGAGCTGTTTTTT